This entry is about one TCR beta chain. Its antigen is currently unknown. Under the authors' procedure: Junction-only sequences without quality scores came from ImmunoSEQ, so filtering differed. The method was immunoSEQ multiplex PCR; TCRdb's version includes in-frame clones alone and lacks a portion of them. The D gene and trimming were derived from the DNA, and the V and J assignments and clone size from that table. The profile shows some 1.5 million clones, 95% to 99% of them singletons. The data originate from a study of shared clonotypes between healthy human individuals. Study-wide results and caveats: Depth of sequencing was expected to influence donor clonotype sharing. Larger richness was generally estimated for naive than memory subsets. A few donors shared around 5.2% of their naive CD4 clonotypes.

The germline V gene encodes CDR1 LGHNT and CDR2 FRNRAP. The CDR3 runs to 15 residues. V was pared by 6 bases and J by 3 bases, with 5 bases of the junction left unmatched. The TCR comes from a man aged 30 to 45 in good health. The V gene is TRBV12-5, the J gene TRBJ2-7, with 13 bases lining up with TRBD2. Sequencing was done on a sample of naive CD4+ T cells sorted from blood. Subset: CD45RA+ positively selected. The CDR3 is CASGPGLAGVYEQYF. CDR3 DNA sequence: TGTGCTAGTGGCCCCGGACTAGCGGGAGTCTACGAGCAGTACTTC.